These 14 T cell receptor beta chains were sequenced from one sample in a study of blood T cells in healthy people across ages. Combining a sample-barcoded 5' primer with a J-beta primer mix, a second PCR ran for roughly 7 to 12 cycles. From the 5' RACE reads, TCRdb called clonotypes with MiXCR, one entry per CDR3 protein. There are 800,000 or so distinct CDR3 sequences in the sample; 20% to 25% occur only once, and under 4.5% lies in the top ten. The data also belong to a second study, concerning T cells of mothers and their children.

The sequenced sample consisted of blood. The receptors shown here come from a boy younger than 18 in good health.

The genes are TRBV29-1 and TRBJ2-3; TRBD2 agrees at 7 bases. CDR3 size: 12 residues. Germline CDR1 reads SQVTM; CDR2 reads ANQGSEA. V was clipped by 7 bases and J by 2 bases; unmatched bases: 3. For the CDR3, the DNA is TGCAGCGGCAGCGGGGACACAGATACGCAGTATTTT. Encoded protein: CSGSGDTDTQYF.

This clonotype came up a few times. The chain recombines TRBV12-3 or TRBV12-4 with TRBJ1-2, with D perhaps matching TRBD1 (6 bases). The CDR3 covers 14 residues. Trimming shortened V by 1 base and J by 6 bases, and 12 bases separated the two germline ends. This chain's CDR3 is CASSLDGGGDGYTF. The CDR3 DNA is TGTGCCAGCAGTTTAGATGGCGGGGGCGATGGCTACACCTTC.

This clonotype was seen a few times. This chain uses TRBV6-5 with TRBJ2-3, with 10 bases identical to TRBD1. V shed 0 bases and J 7 bases; nucleotides not matched to a gene: 13. Germline loops: CDR1 MNHEY, CDR2 SVGAGI. CDR3 length: 18 amino acids. CDR3 protein: CASSYSPTGQGPIYTQYF. The CDR3 region has the DNA TGTGCCAGCAGTTACTCCCCAACGGGACAGGGGCCCATTTATACGCAGTATTTT.

V usage is TRBV15 and J usage is TRBJ1-5; D not resolved. This CDR3 contains 14 residues. V lost 1 base and J lost 7, with 11 bases in between. The V gene's germline CDR1 is LNHNV and CDR2 YYDKDF (reference sequence). Written as DNA, the CDR3 is TGTGCCACCAGCAGAGTCCCTGTGGGACAGCCCCAGCATTTT. Translated: CATSRVPVGQPQHF.

This clonotype has a handful of counts. The gene calls are TRBV29-1 and TRBJ2-3; 10 bases fit TRBD2. Trimming removed 7 bases from V and 5 bases from J; junction bases left unmatched: 15. The CDR3 consists of 16 residues. Germline V CDR1 and CDR2: SQVTM, ANQGSEA. CDR3 residues: CSAQGLAGAIRDTQYF. The CDR3 DNA reads as TGCAGCGCTCAAGGGCTAGCGGGGGCCATTAGAGATACGCAGTATTTT.

This clonotype was seen more than once but under ten times. This chain connects TRBV30 to TRBJ2-5, with D possibly matching TRBD1 (6 bases). Near its end, the DNA agrees better with TRBJ2-1, so the J call may be wrong. This CDR3 region has 16 residues. Germline values: CDR1 GTSNPN, CDR2 SVGIG (reference sequence). The CDR3 sequence: CAWSGSRQGPYNEQFF. CDR3 in DNA: TGTGCCTGGAGTGGCTCTCGGCAGGGGCCATACAATGAGCAGTTCTTC.

This clonotype was observed a few times. The chain combines TRBV18 with TRBJ2-3, with D uncertain. The CDR3 consists of 13 residues. Germline V lookup: CDR1 KGHSH, CDR2 LQKENI. Trimming removed 3 bases from V and 4 bases from J, with 8 bases in between. This CDR3 reads CASSPGVADTQYF. CDR3 nucleotides: TGTGCCAGCTCACCGGGTGTCGCAGATACGCAGTATTTT. Full variable domain (outside the CDR3, taken from reference TRBV18 and TRBJ2-3): NAGVMQNPRHLVRRRGQEARLRCSPMKGHSHVYWYRQLPEEGLKFMVYLQKENIIDESGMPKERFSAEFPKEGPSILRIQQVVRGDSAAYFCASSPGVADTQYFGPGTRLTVL.

This clonotype has a handful of counts. The gene calls are TRBV12-3 or TRBV12-4 and TRBJ2-2; D not certain. The length of the CDR3 is 11 residues. V lost 5 bases to trimming and J lost 7 bases, with 5 bases between them. This CDR3 reads CASSAVGELFF. In nucleotides, the CDR3 is TGTGCCAGCAGTGCGGTCGGGGAGCTGTTTTTT.

The chain is built from TRBV3-1 and TRBJ2-7, with a possible D match to TRBD1 (5 bases). The V end was cut by 4 bases, the J end by 4 bases, with 11 bases between. Germline loops: CDR1 LGHDT, CDR2 YNNKEL (reference sequence). The CDR3 is made up of 13 amino acids. The CDR3 DNA is TGTGCCAGCAGCCTTGGACATATATACGAGCAGTACTTC. Translation gives CASSLGHIYEQYF.

This clonotype was seen a few times. This sequence joins TRBV12-3 or TRBV12-4 and TRBJ2-7; D unclear. This CDR3 spans 13 amino acids. Trimming cost V 1 base and J 8 bases, with 12 bases left between them. The CDR3 is CASSLGSANKQYF. The CDR3, as DNA: TGTGCCAGCAGTTTAGGGTCGGCCAACAAGCAGTACTTC.

The chain carries TRBV30 and TRBJ2-3, with a tentative D call TRBD2 (5 bases). This CDR3 region has 14 residues. Trimming pared 4 bases from V and 2 bases from J, leaving 13 bases between. Germline V gene lookup returns CDR1 GTSNPN and CDR2 SVGIG (reference sequence). The CDR3 is CAWNPGINTDTQYF. The DNA for the CDR3 is TGTGCCTGGAATCCCGGGATCAACACAGATACGCAGTATTTT.

This chain connects TRBV7-2 to TRBJ2-1, with D uncertain. Germline assignment: CDR1 SGHTA and CDR2 FQGNSA. The CDR3 is made up of 13 amino acids. Trimming cost V 6 bases and J 0 bases, with 6 bases left between them. The DNA for the CDR3 is TGTACCAGCAGAGCGAGCTCCTACAATGAGCAGTTCTTC. Protein: CTSRASSYNEQFF. Looking up the rest from reference TRBV7-2 and TRBJ2-1 gives the full variable domain: GAGVSQSPSNKVTEKGKDVELRCDPISGHTALYWYRQSLGQGLEFLIYFQGNSAPDKSGLPSDRFSAERTGGSVSTLTIQRTQQEDSAVYLCTSRASSYNEQFFGPGTRLTVL.

This clonotype was observed a few times. The chain is built from TRBV28 and TRBJ2-3, with D possibly being TRBD2 (6 bases). Trimming cost V 3 bases and J 1 base, with 14 bases left between them. The CDR3 loop spans 16 amino acids. The germline V gene encodes CDR1 MDHEN and CDR2 SYDVKM. The CDR3 here is CASSFQEGRGTDTQYF. CDR3 nucleotides: TGTGCCAGCAGTTTTCAGGAGGGGCGAGGCACAGATACGCAGTATTTT.

The chain employs TRBV7-6 and TRBJ2-7; D is unresolved. Matching the DNA end better, TRBJ2-1 makes the J call doubtful. The CDR3 length is 14 residues. In germline, CDR1 is SGHVS, CDR2 FNYEAQ. This CDR3 reads CASSLFGQNNEQFF. The CDR3, as DNA: TGTGCCAGCAGCTTATTCGGGCAGAACAATGAGCAGTTCTTC.